These T cell receptor beta chains were read from a single sample in a study of identical twins. TCRdb passed the 5' RACE reads through MiXCR, listing each CDR3 protein once. This table has just under 650,000 distinct CDR3 sequences, roughly 7.2% appearing once. In addition, the sample was reused for a study of yellow fever vaccine responses in identical twins.

The sample taken for sequencing was PBMCs. The receptors were sampled from a woman aged 18-29 years in good health. CDR3s include the opening cysteine and the closing phenylalanine or tryptophan. A D gene is named only where the DNA matches it firmly. Rows give clone size only sometimes, using once, few, many, or a class for an expanded clone.

abundance	v_gene	d_gene	j_gene	CDR3aa	CDR3nt
few	TRBV20-1	.	TRBJ2-3	CSAKWSTDTQYF	TGCAGTGCTAAGTGGAGCACAGATACGCAGTATTTT
few	TRBV6-5	TRBD1	TRBJ2-2	CASSYLQGAAGELFF	TGTGCCAGCAGTTACCTTCAGGGGGCCGCCGGGGAGCTGTTTTTT
.	TRBV29-1	.	TRBJ2-1	CSVEFLFNEQFF	TGCAGCGTTGAGTTTTTGTTCAATGAGCAGTTCTTC
few	TRBV4-1	.	TRBJ2-5	CASSLLIQETQYF	TGCGCCAGCAGCCTCCTGATCCAAGAGACCCAGTACTTC
.	TRBV7-9	.	TRBJ2-6	CASVEGPFFGANVLTF	TGTGCCTCGGTGGAGGGCCCATTCTTTGGGGCCAACGTCCTGACTTTC
.	TRBV28	.	TRBJ1-6	CASSSAGTVYNSPLHF	TGTGCCAGCAGTTCAGCCGGGACGGTTTATAATTCACCCCTCCACTTT
.	TRBV2	.	TRBJ2-2	CARCSTGELFF	TGTGCCAGGTGCTCCACCGGGGAGCTGTTTTTT
many	TRBV5-1	.	TRBJ2-5	CASIRGEGETQYF	TGCGCCAGCATTCGGGGCGAGGGAGAGACCCAGTACTTC
many	TRBV20-1	.	TRBJ1-6	CSARGLSSSYNSPLHF	TGCAGTGCTAGAGGGCTGTCGAGCTCCTATAATTCACCCCTCCACTTT
many	TRBV24-1	TRBD1	TRBJ2-1	CATSSGQGRYNEQFF	TGTGCCACCAGTTCCGGACAGGGGCGCTACAATGAGCAGTTCTTC
many	TRBV24-1	.	TRBJ2-1	CATSGRAVSSYNEQFF	TGTGCCACCAGTGGACGAGCGGTTAGCTCCTACAATGAGCAGTTCTTC
few	TRBV2	TRBD1	TRBJ2-3	CASSLQGYTDTQYF	TGTGCCAGCAGCCTACAGGGGTACACAGATACGCAGTATTTT
many	TRBV12-3/TRBV12-4	.	TRBJ1-5	CASSFTGSGSNQPQHF	TGTGCCAGCAGTTTCACGGGTTCGGGGAGCAATCAGCCCCAGCATTTT
few	TRBV5-1	TRBD1	TRBJ2-2	CASSGDRNPNTGELFF	TGCGCCAGCAGCGGGGACAGGAACCCGAACACCGGGGAGCTGTTTTTT
few	TRBV14	.	TRBJ2-7	CASSQGSGLFYEQYF	TGTGCCAGCAGCCAAGGTTCAGGTTTATTCTACGAGCAGTACTTC
.	TRBV7-6	TRBD2	TRBJ2-3	CASSSGGVGDTQYF	TGTGCCAGCAGCTCCGGGGGGGTAGGAGATACGCAGTATTTT
many	TRBV29-1	TRBD1	TRBJ1-2	CSVVGRGLNYGYTF	TGCAGCGTTGTCGGGAGGGGGCTTAACTATGGCTACACCTTC
few	TRBV7-9	TRBD1	TRBJ1-1	CASRPPDRGYTEAFF	TGTGCCAGCAGACCTCCGGACAGGGGATACACTGAAGCTTTCTTT
few	TRBV20-1	.	TRBJ2-5	CSAVLPFGQETQYF	TGCAGTGCTGTGCTCCCATTCGGGCAAGAGACCCAGTACTTC
few	TRBV27	TRBD1	TRBJ2-7	CASMTGSYEQYF	TGTGCCAGCATGACAGGGTCGTACGAGCAGTACTTC
.	TRBV24-1	.	TRBJ1-2	CATSDPATPSGSGYTF	TGTGCCACCAGTGATCCAGCTACACCATCCGGCTCTGGCTACACCTTC
few	TRBV7-9	TRBD2	TRBJ2-1	CASSWQREGYNEQFF	TGTGCCAGCAGCTGGCAGCGGGAGGGTTACAATGAGCAGTTCTTC
many	TRBV3-1	.	TRBJ2-1	CASSQLEGRNEQFF	TGTGCCAGCAGCCAATTGGAGGGTCGAAATGAGCAGTTCTTC
few	TRBV7-9	TRBD1	TRBJ1-4	CASSSRPQGAGEKLFF	TGTGCCAGCAGCTCCCGGCCGCAGGGGGCGGGAGAAAAACTGTTTTTT
.	TRBV7-9	.	TRBJ2-2	CASSSLRSTPAGELFF	TGTGCCAGCAGCTCTCTCAGGAGCACCCCCGCCGGGGAGCTGTTTTTT
many	TRBV5-1	TRBD2	TRBJ2-7	CASSTGGRPYEQYF	TGCGCCAGCAGCACTGGCGGGAGGCCCTACGAGCAGTACTTC
many	TRBV4-1	TRBD2	TRBJ2-7	CASSQEGRGLREQYF	TGCGCCAGCAGCCAAGAGGGGAGGGGTTTGCGAGAGCAGTACTTC